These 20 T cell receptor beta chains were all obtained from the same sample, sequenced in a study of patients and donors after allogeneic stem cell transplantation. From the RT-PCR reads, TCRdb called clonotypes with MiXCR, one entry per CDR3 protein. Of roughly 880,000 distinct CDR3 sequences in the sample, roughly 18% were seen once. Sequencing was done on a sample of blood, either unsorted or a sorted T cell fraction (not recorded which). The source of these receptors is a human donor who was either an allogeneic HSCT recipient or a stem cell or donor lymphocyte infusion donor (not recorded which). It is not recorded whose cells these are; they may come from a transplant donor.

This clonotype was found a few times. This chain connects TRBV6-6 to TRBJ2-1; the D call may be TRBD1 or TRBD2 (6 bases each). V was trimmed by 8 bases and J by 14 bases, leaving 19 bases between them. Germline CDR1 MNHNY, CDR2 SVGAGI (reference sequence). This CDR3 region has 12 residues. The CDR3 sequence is CASRKVGGPEFF. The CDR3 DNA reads TGTGCCAGCCGGAAAGTCGGGGGCCCAGAGTTCTTC.

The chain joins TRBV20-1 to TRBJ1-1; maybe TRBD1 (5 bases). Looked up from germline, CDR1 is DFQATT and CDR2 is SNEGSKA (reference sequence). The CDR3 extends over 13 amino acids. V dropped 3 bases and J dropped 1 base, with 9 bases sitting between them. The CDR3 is CSASLGRNTEAFF. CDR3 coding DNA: TGCAGTGCTAGCCTGGGACGGAACACTGAAGCTTTCTTT.

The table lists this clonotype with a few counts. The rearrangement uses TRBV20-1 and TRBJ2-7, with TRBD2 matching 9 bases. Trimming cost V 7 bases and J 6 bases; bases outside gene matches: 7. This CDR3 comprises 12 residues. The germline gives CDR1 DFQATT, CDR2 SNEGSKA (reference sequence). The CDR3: CSGLAGDREQYF. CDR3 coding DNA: TGCAGTGGGTTAGCGGGAGATCGCGAGCAGTACTTC.

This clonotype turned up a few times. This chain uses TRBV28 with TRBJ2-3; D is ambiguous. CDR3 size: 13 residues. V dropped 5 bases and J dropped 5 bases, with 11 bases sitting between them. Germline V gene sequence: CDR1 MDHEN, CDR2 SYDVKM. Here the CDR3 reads CASSDGSKDTQYF. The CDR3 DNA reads TGTGCCAGCAGTGATGGTTCCAAAGATACGCAGTATTTT. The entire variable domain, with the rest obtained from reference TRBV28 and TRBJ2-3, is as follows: DVKVTQSSRYLVKRTGEKVFLECVQDMDHENMFWYRQDPGLGLRLIYFSYDVKMKEKGDIPEGYSVSREKKERFSLILESASTNQTSMYLCASSDGSKDTQYFGPGTRLTVL.

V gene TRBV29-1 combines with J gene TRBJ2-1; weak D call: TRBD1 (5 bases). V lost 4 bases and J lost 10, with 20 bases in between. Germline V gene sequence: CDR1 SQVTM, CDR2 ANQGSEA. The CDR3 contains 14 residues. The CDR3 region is CSVVYRTRGNEQFF. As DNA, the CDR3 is TGCAGCGTTGTATATAGGACAAGGGGCAACGAGCAGTTCTTC.

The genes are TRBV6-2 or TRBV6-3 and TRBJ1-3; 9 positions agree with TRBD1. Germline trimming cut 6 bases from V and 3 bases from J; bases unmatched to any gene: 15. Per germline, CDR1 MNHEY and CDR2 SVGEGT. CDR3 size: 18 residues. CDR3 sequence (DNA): TGTGCCAGCAGCCCAACCCGGACAGGGGCTATCTTTGGAAACACCATATATTTT. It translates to CASSPTRTGAIFGNTIYF.

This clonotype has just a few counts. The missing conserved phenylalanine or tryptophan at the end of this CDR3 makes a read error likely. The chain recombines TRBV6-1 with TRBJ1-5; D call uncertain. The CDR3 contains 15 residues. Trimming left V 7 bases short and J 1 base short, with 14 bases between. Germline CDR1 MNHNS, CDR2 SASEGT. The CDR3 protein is CASTPRGVSNQPQHS. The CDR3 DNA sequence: TGTGCCAGCACCCCCCGGGGTGTAAGCAATCAGCCCCAGCATTCT.

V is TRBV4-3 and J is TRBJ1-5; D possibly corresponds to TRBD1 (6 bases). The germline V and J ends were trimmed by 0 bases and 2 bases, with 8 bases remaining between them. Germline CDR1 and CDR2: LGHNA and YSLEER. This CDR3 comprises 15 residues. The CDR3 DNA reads TGCGCCAGCAGCCAAGACGCAGGGGGCAATCAGCCCCAGCATTTT. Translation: CASSQDAGGNQPQHF.

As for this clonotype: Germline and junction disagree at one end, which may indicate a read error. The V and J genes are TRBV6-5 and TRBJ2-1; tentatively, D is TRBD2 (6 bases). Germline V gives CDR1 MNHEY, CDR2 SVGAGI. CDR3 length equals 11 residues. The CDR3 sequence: CASSYSGLIVF. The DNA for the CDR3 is TGTGCCAGCAGTTACTCGGGACTCATAGTCTTC.

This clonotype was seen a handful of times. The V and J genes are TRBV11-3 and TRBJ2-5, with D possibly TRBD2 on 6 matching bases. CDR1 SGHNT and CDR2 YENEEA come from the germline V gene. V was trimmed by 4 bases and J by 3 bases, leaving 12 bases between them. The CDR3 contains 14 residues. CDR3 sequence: CASSYGGYEETQYF. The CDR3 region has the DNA TGTGCCAGCAGCTACGGGGGTTATGAAGAGACCCAGTACTTC.

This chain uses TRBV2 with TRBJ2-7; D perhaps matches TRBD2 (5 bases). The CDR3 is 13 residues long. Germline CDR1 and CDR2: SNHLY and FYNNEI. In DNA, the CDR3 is TGTGTCACAACGCTAGCTTATTACGACGAGCAGTACTTC. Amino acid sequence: CVTTLAYYDEQYF.

CDR3 in DNA: TGTGCCAGCAGCGGGAGAAAGGGGGCTTTCTTT. It encodes CASSGRKGAFF. The rearrangement joins TRBV9 to TRBJ1-1, with D perhaps matching TRBD1 (5 bases). The CDR3 loop spans 11 amino acids. The germline V gene has CDR1 SGDLS and CDR2 YYNGEE. V was cut by 3 bases and J by 11 bases, with 11 bases left in between.

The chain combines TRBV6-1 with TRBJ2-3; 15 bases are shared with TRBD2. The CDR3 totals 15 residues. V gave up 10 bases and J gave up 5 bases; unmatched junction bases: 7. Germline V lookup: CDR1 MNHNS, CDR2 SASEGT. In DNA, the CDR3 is TGTGCCATTCGACCGGGACTAGCGGGAGGAGATACGCAGTATTTT. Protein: CAIRPGLAGGDTQYF.

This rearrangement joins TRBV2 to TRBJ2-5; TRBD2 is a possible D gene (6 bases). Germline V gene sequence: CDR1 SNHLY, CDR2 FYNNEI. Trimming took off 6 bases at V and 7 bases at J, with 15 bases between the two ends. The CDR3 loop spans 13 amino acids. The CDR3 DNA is TGTGCCAGCAGCTACGGGGGAGTAGGGACCCAGTACTTC. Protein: CASSYGGVGTQYF.

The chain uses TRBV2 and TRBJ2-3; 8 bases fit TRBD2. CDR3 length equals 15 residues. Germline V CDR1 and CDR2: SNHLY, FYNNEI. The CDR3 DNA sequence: TGTTCTTCTGACGGGGGGGCCTTATGGACAGATACGCAGTATTTT. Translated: CSSDGGALWTDTQYF.

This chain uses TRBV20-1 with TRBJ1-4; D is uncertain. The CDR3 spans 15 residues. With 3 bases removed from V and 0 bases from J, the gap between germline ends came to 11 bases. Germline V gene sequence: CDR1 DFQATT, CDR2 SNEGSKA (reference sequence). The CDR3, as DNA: TGCAGTGCTAGGGAAAACAGACCAACTAATGAAAAACTGTTTTTT. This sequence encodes CSARENRPTNEKLFF.

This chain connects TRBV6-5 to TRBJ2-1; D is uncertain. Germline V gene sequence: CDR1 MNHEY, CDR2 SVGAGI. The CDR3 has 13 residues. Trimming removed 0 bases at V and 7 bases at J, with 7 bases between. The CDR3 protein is CASSYSNRNEQFF. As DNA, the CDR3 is TGTGCCAGCAGTTACTCGAATAGGAATGAGCAGTTCTTC.

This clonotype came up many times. CDR3: CASSPEYEQYF. CDR3 sequence (DNA): TGTGCCAGCAGTCCAGAATACGAGCAGTACTTC. The J gene is TRBJ2-7, the V gene TRBV2, with D unresolved. Trimming took off 5 bases at V and 4 bases at J, with 6 bases between the two ends. The CDR3 covers 11 residues. Germline V CDR1 and CDR2: SNHLY, FYNNEI.

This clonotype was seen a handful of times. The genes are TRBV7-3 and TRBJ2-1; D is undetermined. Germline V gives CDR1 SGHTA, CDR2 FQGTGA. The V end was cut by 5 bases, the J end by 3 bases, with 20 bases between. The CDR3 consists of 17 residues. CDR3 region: CASSPRKLGSHYNEQFF. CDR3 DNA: TGTGCCAGCAGCCCCAGGAAGTTGGGGTCCCACTACAATGAGCAGTTCTTC.

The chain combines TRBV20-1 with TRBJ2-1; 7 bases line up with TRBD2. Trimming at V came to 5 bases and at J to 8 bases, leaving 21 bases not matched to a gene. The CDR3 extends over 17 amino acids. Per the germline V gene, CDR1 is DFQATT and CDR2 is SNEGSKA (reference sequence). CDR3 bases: TGCAGTGCTTGGGGGGGAACGGGAGGTTCGCGCGCCGATGAGCAGTTCTTC. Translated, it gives CSAWGGTGGSRADEQFF.